The T cell receptor (beta chain) described here comes from a study of CD8 T cells in Susac syndrome. TCR beta sequences were obtained from blood CD8+ and CD4+ T cells. TEMRA cells underwent FACS enrichment and CD8+ and CD4+ T cells underwent negative isolation. As concerns this clonotype: Its antigen is still unknown.

V lost 4 bases and J lost 7; bases outside the gene matches: 5. Germline loops: CDR1 KGHSH, CDR2 LQKENI. This CDR3 is 13 amino acids long. After extraction with the RNeasy kit, roughly 0.45 to 1 ug of the RNA was reverse transcribed using random hexamers. The method of amplification for TCR beta CDR3 was immunoSEQ multiplex PCR, covering 54 Vbeta and 13 Jbeta. TCRdb re-called the immunoSEQ multiplex PCR reads through MiXCR, storing one row per CDR3 protein. The table has roughly 130,000 distinct CDR3 sequences, 94% seen once; the top ten hold approximately 0.12%. Notes on the study in general: That the number of individuals in its TCR sequencing and HLA analysis was relatively small was acknowledged by the study.

The chain combines TRBV18 with TRBJ1-1; 8 bases agree with TRBD1. The clonotype was recovered from a human donor with multiple sclerosis. Specimen: CD4+ T cells from PBMCs. DNA of the CDR3: TGTGCCAGCTCACTCAACAGGGGGGATGAAGCTTTCTTT. It codes for CASSLNRGDEAFF.